One sample yielded the 25 T cell receptor beta chains listed below, sequenced in a study of T cells expressing NK-cell markers. Each CDR3 protein gets one entry in TCRdb, which reprocessed the 5' RACE reads and gives no DNA. This sample's clone table lists 300,000 or so distinct CDR3 sequences. Sequencing was done on a sample of blood T cells: a sorted CD56 or NKG2C T cell subset, CD4+ or CD8+ T cells, or bulk PBMC T cells (not recorded which). Receptor source: a woman between 18 and 70 years old in good health.

J is TRBJ2-5 and V is TRBV20-1; checking the TCRdb D call of TRBD1 is not possible without DNA. Germline CDR1 and CDR2: DFQATT and SNEGSKA (reference sequence). The CDR3 is 12 amino acids. The CDR3 loop reads CSAPGQQETQYF.

The V gene is TRBV7-2, the J gene TRBJ1-1. CDR1 and CDR2 (germline): SGHTA, FQGNSA. This CDR3 region has 13 residues. Here the CDR3 reads CASGFQTSTEAFF. Drawing the rest from reference TRBV7-2 and TRBJ1-1, the complete variable domain is GAGVSQSPSNKVTEKGKDVELRCDPISGHTALYWYRQSLGQGLEFLIYFQGNSAPDKSGLPSDRFSAERTGGSVSTLTIQRTQQEDSAVYLCASGFQTSTEAFFGQGTRLTVV.

The chain is built from TRBV12-3 or TRBV12-4 and TRBJ2-1; lacking DNA, the TRBD2 call made by TCRdb goes unchecked. The CDR3 extends over 16 amino acids. This CDR3 is CASSSLGLAGGLGQFF.

The chain carries TRBV12-3 or TRBV12-4 and TRBJ2-6; no DNA is available, so the TRBD1 call from TCRdb remains unchecked. This CDR3 region has 18 residues. The CDR3: CASRQDRTLRSGANVLTF.

The chain couples TRBV12-3 or TRBV12-4 to TRBJ2-5; TCRdb designates TRBD2, a call that cannot be tested without DNA. The CDR3 has 14 amino acids. CDR3 region: CASSFPGTSETQYF.

This chain connects TRBV12-3 or TRBV12-4 to TRBJ2-3; TCRdb gives TRBD1 as the D gene, but with no DNA this cannot be confirmed. The CDR3 loop spans 15 amino acids. The CDR3 is CASSFGAGFTDTQYF.

The chain is built from TRBV7-2 and TRBJ2-7; checking the TCRdb D call of TRBD1 is not possible without DNA. Germline V gives CDR1 SGHTA, CDR2 FQGNSA. CDR3 length: 15 amino acids. CDR3 in amino acids: CASSLVWTGNNEQYF.

J is TRBJ2-1 and V is TRBV7-2. CDR3 length equals 14 residues. Germline V gene data show CDR1 as SGHTA and CDR2 as FQGNSA. CDR3 region: CASSLRYSDYEQFF.

The chain carries TRBV7-2 and TRBJ2-5; TCRdb gives TRBD1 as the D gene, but with no DNA this cannot be confirmed. Germline lookup yields CDR1 SGHTA and CDR2 FQGNSA. The CDR3 spans 14 residues. The CDR3 is CASSLMGTQETQYF. The full variable domain, with the rest looked up from reference TRBV7-2 and TRBJ2-5, is GAGVSQSPSNKVTEKGKDVELRCDPISGHTALYWYRQSLGQGLEFLIYFQGNSAPDKSGLPSDRFSAERTGGSVSTLTIQRTQQEDSAVYLCASSLMGTQETQYFGPGTRLLVL.

The rearrangement links TRBV21-1 to TRBJ1-2. TRBV21-1 is tagged as a pseudogene. The length of the CDR3 is 14 residues. The CDR3 loop is CASSKVWRRTSYTF.

The chain employs TRBV2 and TRBJ2-1. This CDR3 has 14 amino acids. Germline-derived CDR1 and CDR2 are SNHLY and FYNNEI. The CDR3 here is CASSGGSSYNEQFF.

The chain couples TRBV12-3 or TRBV12-4 to TRBJ1-1; there is no DNA to check the TCRdb D call of TRBD1. This CDR3 is 14 amino acids long. Here the CDR3 reads CASRVDRGNTEAFF.

The chain combines TRBV20-1 with TRBJ2-5; without DNA, the TCRdb call of TRBD1 cannot be checked. CDR1 DFQATT and CDR2 SNEGSKA come from the germline V gene (reference sequence). There are 12 residues in the CDR3. The CDR3 reads CSARSQSETQYF.

V and J are TRBV7-2 and TRBJ2-3. The V gene's germline CDR1 is SGHTA and CDR2 FQGNSA. The length of the CDR3 is 14 residues. The CDR3 sequence: CASSLRPSTDTQYF.

CDR3 in amino acids: CAWSVLSLVFGREQYF. The chain is built from TRBV30 and TRBJ2-7; the D call from TCRdb, TRBD2, cannot be confirmed without DNA. The CDR3 consists of 16 residues. The germline V gene encodes CDR1 GTSNPN and CDR2 SVGIG (reference sequence). Full variable domain (rest looked up from reference TRBV30 and TRBJ2-7): SQTIHQWPATLVQPVGSPLSLECTVEGTSNPNLYWYRQAAGRGLQLLFYSVGIGQISSEVPQNLSASRPQDRQFILSSKKLLLSDSGFYLCAWSVLSLVFGREQYFGPGTRLTVT.

The rearrangement joins TRBV9 to TRBJ1-1; the D call of TRBD1 rests on TCRdb alone, since no DNA is present to check it. Germline CDR1 SGDLS, CDR2 YYNGEE. This CDR3 contains 14 residues. The CDR3 region is CASSVDGGRTEAFF.

The chain recombines TRBV20-1 with TRBJ2-1; the D call from TCRdb, TRBD1, cannot be confirmed without DNA. Germline CDR1 and CDR2: DFQATT and SNEGSKA (reference sequence). The CDR3 loop spans 15 amino acids. The CDR3 protein is CSARDRGGRLNEQFF.

The chain combines TRBV5-1 with TRBJ2-1; the D call of TRBD2 rests on TCRdb alone, since no DNA is present to check it. CDR1 SGHRS and CDR2 YFSETQ come from the germline V gene. This CDR3 has 15 amino acids. The CDR3 is CASSTGLAGANEQFF. The whole variable domain, filled in from reference TRBV5-1 and TRBJ2-1, reads KAGVTQTPRYLIKTRGQQVTLSCSPISGHRSVSWYQQTPGQGLQFLFEYFSETQRNKGNFPGRFSGRQFSNSRSEMNVSTLELGDSALYLCASSTGLAGANEQFFGPGTRLTVL.

This sequence joins TRBV20-1 and TRBJ2-7; TCRdb's D call, TRBD2, is unchecked because there is no DNA. CDR1 DFQATT and CDR2 SNEGSKA come from the germline V gene (reference sequence). This CDR3 comprises 12 residues. This chain's CDR3 is CSAAEGSHEQYF.

The genes are TRBV10-2 and TRBJ2-7; TCRdb's D call, TRBD1, is unchecked because there is no DNA. Germline V gene sequence: CDR1 WSHSY, CDR2 SAAADI. The CDR3 has 13 residues. The CDR3 reads CASSAGWIYEQYF.

V and J are TRBV25-1 and TRBJ2-2. Germline-derived CDR1 and CDR2 are MGHDK and SYGVNS. The CDR3 is 15 residues long. The CDR3 spells CASSDTRSAPGELFF.

The CDR3 reads CASSYSKLGQRYEQYF. The V call is TRBV6-5, the J call TRBJ2-7; TCRdb outputs TRBD2, but without DNA this stays unchecked. Germline V gene data show CDR1 as MNHEY and CDR2 as SVGAGI. CDR3 size: 16 residues.

The chain combines TRBV19 with TRBJ1-1; with no DNA, the TCRdb D assignment of TRBD1 cannot be verified. CDR3 length equals 15 residues. Per the germline V gene, CDR1 is LNHDA and CDR2 is SQIVND (reference sequence). CDR3 sequence reads: CASSISGRVNTEAFF.

The V call is TRBV19, the J call TRBJ2-6; the D call from TCRdb, TRBD1, cannot be confirmed without DNA. Germline V lookup: CDR1 LNHDA, CDR2 SQIVND (reference sequence). The CDR3 sequence is 18 residues long. This CDR3 is CASSQTGGALEGANVLTF.

The chain joins TRBV7-2 to TRBJ1-4; TCRdb's D gene call, TRBD1, goes unchecked for lack of DNA. The CDR3 totals 15 residues. The germline CDR1 and CDR2 sequences are SGHTA and FQGNSA. CDR3 region: CASSRRTAANEKLFF.